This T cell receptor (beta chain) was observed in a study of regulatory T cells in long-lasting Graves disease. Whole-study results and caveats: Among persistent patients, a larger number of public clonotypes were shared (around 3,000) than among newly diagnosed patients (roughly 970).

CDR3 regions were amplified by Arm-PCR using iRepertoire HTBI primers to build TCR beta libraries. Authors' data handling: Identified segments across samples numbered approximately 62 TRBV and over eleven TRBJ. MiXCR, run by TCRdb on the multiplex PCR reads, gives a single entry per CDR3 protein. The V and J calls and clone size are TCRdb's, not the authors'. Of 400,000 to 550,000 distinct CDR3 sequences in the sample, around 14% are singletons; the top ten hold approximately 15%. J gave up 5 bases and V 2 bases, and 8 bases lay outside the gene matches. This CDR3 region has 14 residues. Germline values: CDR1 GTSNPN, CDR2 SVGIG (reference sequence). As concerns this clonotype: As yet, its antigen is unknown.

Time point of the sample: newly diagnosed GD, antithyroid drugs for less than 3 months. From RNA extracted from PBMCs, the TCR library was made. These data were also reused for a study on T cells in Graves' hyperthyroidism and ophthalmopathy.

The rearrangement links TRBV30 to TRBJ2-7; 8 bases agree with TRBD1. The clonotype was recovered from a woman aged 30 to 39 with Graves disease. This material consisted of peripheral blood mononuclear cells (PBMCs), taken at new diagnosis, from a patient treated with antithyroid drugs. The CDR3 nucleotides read TGTGCCTGGAGTCGACAGGGGTCGAATGACGAGCAGTACTTC. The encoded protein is CAWSRQGSNDEQYF.